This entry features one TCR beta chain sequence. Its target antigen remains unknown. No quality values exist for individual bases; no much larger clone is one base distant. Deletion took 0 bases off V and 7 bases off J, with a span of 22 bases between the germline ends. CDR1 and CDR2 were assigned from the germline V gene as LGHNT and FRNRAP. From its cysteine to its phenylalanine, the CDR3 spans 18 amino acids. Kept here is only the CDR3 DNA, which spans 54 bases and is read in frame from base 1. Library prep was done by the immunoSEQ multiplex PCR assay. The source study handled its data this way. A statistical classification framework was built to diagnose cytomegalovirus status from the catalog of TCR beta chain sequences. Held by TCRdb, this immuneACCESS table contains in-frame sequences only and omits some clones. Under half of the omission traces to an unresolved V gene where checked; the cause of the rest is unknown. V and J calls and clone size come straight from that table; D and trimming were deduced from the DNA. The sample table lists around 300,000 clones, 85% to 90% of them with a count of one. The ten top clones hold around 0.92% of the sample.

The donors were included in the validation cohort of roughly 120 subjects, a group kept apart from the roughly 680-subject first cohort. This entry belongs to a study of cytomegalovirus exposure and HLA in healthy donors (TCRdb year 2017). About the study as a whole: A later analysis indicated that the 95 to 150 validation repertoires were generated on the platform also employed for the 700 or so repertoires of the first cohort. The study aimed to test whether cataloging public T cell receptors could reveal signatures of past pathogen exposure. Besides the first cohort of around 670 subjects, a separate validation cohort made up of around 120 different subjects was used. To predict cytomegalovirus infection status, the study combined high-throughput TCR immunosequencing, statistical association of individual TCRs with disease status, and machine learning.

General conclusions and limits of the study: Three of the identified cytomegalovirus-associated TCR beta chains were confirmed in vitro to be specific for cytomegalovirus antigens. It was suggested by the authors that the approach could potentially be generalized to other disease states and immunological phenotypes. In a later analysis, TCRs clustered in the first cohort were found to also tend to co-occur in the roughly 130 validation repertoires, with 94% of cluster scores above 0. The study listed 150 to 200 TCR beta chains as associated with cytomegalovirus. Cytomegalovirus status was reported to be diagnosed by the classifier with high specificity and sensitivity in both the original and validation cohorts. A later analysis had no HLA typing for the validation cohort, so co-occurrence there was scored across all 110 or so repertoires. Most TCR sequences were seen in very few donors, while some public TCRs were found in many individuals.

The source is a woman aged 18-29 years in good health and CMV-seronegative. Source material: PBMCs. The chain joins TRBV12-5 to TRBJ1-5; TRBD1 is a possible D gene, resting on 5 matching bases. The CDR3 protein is CASGLVPYGGRYGQPQHF. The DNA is TGTGCTAGTGGTTTGGTACCATACGGGGGTCGTTACGGGCAGCCCCAGCATTTT.